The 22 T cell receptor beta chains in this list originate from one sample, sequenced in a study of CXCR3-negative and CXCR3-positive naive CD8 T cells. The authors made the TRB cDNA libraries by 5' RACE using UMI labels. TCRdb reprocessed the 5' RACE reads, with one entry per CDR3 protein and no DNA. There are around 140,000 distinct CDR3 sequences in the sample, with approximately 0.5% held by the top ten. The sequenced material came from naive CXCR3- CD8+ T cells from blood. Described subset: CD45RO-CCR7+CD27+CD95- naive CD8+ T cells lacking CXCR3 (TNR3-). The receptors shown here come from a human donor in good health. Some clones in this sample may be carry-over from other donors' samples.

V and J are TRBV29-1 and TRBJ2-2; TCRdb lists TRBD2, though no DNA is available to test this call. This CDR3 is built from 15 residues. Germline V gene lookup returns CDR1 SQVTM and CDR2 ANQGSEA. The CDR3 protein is CSVDNGGGYAGELFF.

The CDR3: CASSPGTGLHQPQHF. The rearrangement uses TRBV19 and TRBJ1-5; TCRdb's D gene call, TRBD1, goes unchecked for lack of DNA. This CDR3 has 15 residues. From germline, CDR1 is LNHDA and CDR2 SQIVND (reference sequence).

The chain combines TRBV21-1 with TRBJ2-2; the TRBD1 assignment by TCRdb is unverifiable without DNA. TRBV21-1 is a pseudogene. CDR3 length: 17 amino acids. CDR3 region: CASSNKDRGRLSGELFF.

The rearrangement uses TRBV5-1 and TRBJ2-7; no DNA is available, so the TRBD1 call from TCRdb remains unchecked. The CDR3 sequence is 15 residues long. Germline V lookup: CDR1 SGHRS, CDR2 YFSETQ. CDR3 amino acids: CASSSAPGDNYEQYF.

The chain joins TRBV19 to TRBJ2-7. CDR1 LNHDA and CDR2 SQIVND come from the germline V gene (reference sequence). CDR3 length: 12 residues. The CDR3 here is CASSVGAYEQYF.

CDR3 in amino acids: CASSSGTGLFDYGYTF. The chain carries TRBV7-9 and TRBJ1-2; with no DNA, the TCRdb D assignment of TRBD1 cannot be verified. Per germline, CDR1 SEHNR and CDR2 FQNEAQ (reference sequence). This CDR3 comprises 16 residues.

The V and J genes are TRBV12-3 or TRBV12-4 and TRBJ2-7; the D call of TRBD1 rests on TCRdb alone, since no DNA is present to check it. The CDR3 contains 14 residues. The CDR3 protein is CASSGGSAEYEQYF.

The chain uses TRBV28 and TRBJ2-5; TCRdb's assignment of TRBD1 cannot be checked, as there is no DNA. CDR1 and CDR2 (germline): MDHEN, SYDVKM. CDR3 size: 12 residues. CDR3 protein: CATRGGVETQYF.

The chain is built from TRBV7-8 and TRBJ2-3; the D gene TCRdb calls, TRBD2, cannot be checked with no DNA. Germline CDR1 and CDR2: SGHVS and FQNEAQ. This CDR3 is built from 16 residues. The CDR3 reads CASSLRTSGDTDTQYF.

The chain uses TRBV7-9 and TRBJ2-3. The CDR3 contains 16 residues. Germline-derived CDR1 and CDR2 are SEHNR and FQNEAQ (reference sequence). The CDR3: CASSLAHTILGDTQYF.

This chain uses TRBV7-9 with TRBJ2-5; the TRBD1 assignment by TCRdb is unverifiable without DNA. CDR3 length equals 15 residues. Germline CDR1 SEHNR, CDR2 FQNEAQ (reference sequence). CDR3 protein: CASKPGQGYQETQYF.

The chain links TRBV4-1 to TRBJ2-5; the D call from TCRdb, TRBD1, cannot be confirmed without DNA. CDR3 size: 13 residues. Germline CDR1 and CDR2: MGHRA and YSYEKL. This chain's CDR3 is CASSRTGEETQYF.

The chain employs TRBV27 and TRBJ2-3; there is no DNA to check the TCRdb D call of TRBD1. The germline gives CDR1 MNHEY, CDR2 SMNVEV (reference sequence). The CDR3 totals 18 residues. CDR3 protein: CASSRRTPSAAAADTQYF.

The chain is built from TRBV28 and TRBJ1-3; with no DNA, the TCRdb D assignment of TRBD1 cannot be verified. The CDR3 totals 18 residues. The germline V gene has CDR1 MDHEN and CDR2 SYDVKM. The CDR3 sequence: CASSLYSGDSHSGNTIYF.

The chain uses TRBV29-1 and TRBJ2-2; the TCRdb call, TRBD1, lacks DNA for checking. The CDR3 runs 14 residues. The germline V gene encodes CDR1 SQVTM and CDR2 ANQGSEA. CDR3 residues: CSVDAGRGTGELFF.

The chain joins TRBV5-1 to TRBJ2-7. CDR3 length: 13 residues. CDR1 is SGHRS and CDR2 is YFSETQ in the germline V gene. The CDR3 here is CASSDRTSYEQYF.

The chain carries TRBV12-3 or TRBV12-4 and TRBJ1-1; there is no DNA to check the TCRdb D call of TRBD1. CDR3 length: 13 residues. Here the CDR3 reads CASSLTGETEAFF.

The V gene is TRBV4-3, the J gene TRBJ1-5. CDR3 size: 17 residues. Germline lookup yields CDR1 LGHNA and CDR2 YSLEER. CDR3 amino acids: CASSQDLKGRCFQPQHF.

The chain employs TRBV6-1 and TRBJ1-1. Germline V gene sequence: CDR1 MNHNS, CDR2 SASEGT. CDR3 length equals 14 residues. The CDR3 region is CASSEALRRTEAFF.

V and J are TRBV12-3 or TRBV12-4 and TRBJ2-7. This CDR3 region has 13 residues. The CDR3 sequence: CASSSVLGYEQYF.

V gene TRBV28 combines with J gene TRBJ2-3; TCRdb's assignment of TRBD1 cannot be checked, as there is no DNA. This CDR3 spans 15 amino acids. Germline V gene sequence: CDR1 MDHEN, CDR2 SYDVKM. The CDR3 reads CASSLTGVYTDTQYF. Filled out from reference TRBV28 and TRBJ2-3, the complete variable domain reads DVKVTQSSRYLVKRTGEKVFLECVQDMDHENMFWYRQDPGLGLRLIYFSYDVKMKEKGDIPEGYSVSREKKERFSLILESASTNQTSMYLCASSLTGVYTDTQYFGPGTRLTVL.

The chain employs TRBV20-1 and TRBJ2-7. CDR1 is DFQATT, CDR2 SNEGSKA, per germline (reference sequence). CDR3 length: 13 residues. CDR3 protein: CSARKRSSYEQYF.